Presented here are 23 T cell receptor beta chains from one specimen sequenced in a study of blood T cells in healthy people across ages. It was with a sample-barcoded 5' primer and a J-beta primer mix that a second PCR of roughly 7 to 12 cycles was run. TCRdb fed the 5' RACE reads into MiXCR, producing one record per CDR3 protein. The sample records over 750,000 distinct CDR3 sequences, roughly 25% being singletons. Another study also made use of these data, one on T cells of mothers and their children.

Sequences were obtained from blood. Receptors were obtained from a boy aged 10-17 years in good health.

Details on this clonotype: A clone one base away is much larger, so this may be a read error. The gene calls are TRBV5-1 and TRBJ2-5; D not certain. The length of the CDR3 is 13 residues. The germline V gene encodes CDR1 SGHRS and CDR2 YFSETQ. Trimming removed 1 base at V and 2 bases at J, with 6 bases between. This CDR3 is CASSLKGQETQYF. The CDR3 DNA reads TGCGCCAGCAGCTTGAAGGGACAAGAGACCCAGTACTTC.

This clonotype was counted only a few times. The gene calls are TRBV5-1 and TRBJ1-6; 8 nucleotides align to TRBD1. From germline, CDR1 is SGHRS and CDR2 YFSETQ. The CDR3 spans 16 residues. With 1 base clipped from V and 7 bases from J, the junction kept 7 bases outside the gene matches. The CDR3 bases are TGCGCCAGCAGCTTGAACGGACAGGGATACAATTCACCCCTCCACTTT. Protein product: CASSLNGQGYNSPLHF.

The rearrangement joins TRBV20-1 to TRBJ2-7, with D possibly being TRBD2 (7 bases). Trimming removed 1 base at V and 2 bases at J, with 12 bases between. Germline V gene data show CDR1 as DFQATT and CDR2 as SNEGSKA (reference sequence). The CDR3 is 14 amino acids. CDR3 region: CSARAGGLTYEQYF. The CDR3 DNA follows: TGCAGTGCTAGAGCGGGGGGCCTTACCTACGAGCAGTACTTC.

V and J are TRBV5-1 and TRBJ2-2, with D perhaps matching TRBD1 (5 bases). Germline V CDR1 and CDR2: SGHRS, YFSETQ. Trimming took off 0 bases at V and 0 bases at J, with 9 bases between the two ends. This CDR3 spans 16 amino acids. The CDR3 nucleotides are TGCGCCAGCAGCTTGGATCTAGGGGCGAACACCGGGGAGCTGTTTTTT. Amino acids: CASSLDLGANTGELFF.

This clonotype was picked up a small number of times. The rearrangement joins TRBV10-3 to TRBJ2-5; D is undetermined. Trimming removed 0 bases from V and 6 bases from J, with 2 bases in between. CDR3 size: 11 residues. Germline loops: CDR1 ENHRY, CDR2 SYGVKD. CDR3 in DNA: TGTGCCATCAGTGAGTCCCAGACCCAGTACTTC. Translated, it gives CAISESQTQYF.

DNA for the CDR3: TGTGCCAGCAGTGACGACAGGGAGTATGGCTACACCTTC. As protein: CASSDDREYGYTF. This chain connects TRBV2 to TRBJ1-2, with TRBD1 matching over 7 bases. Germline CDR1 SNHLY, CDR2 FYNNEI. The CDR3 extends over 13 amino acids. Germline trimming cut 3 bases from V and 5 bases from J; bases unmatched to any gene: 3.

The genes are TRBV4-1 and TRBJ1-1; TRBD1 matches 7 bases. This CDR3 is built from 18 residues. V was clipped by 1 base and J by 0 bases; unmatched bases: 11. The germline CDR1 and CDR2 sequences are MGHRA and YSYEKL. The CDR3 reads CASSQGRGQAYMNTEAFF. The CDR3 DNA reads as TGCGCCAGCAGCCAAGGACGCGGACAGGCCTACATGAACACTGAAGCTTTCTTT.

This clonotype showed up just once. This rearrangement joins TRBV20-1 to TRBJ2-7, with TRBD2 identical over 7 bases. Germline lookup yields CDR1 DFQATT and CDR2 SNEGSKA (reference sequence). J gave up 5 bases and V 1 base, and 8 bases lay outside the gene matches. The CDR3 has 14 residues. CDR3 nucleotide sequence: TGCAGTGCTAGAGTCAGCGGGATCCCCAACGAGCAGTACTTC. Translation: CSARVSGIPNEQYF.

The chain employs TRBV7-2 and TRBJ1-2, with a weak D call TRBD1 (5 bases). Germline V lookup: CDR1 SGHTA, CDR2 FQGNSA. Trimming took 5 bases from V and 11 from J, leaving 21 bases between them. The CDR3 consists of 14 residues. CDR3 region: CASSLGSSLGTYTF. In nucleotides, the CDR3 is TGTGCCAGCAGCCTTGGGTCATCTCTGGGGACTTACACCTTC.

V and J are TRBV7-9 and TRBJ1-2, with 8 bases lining up with TRBD1. J was trimmed by 2 bases and V by 5 bases; bases with no gene match: 10. In germline, CDR1 is SEHNR, CDR2 FQNEAQ (reference sequence). The CDR3 covers 16 residues. In nucleotides, the CDR3 is TGTGCCAGCAGCCCCACCGGGACAGGCCAAAACTATGGCTACACCTTC. This codes for CASSPTGTGQNYGYTF.

Comment on this clonotype: One end of the junction fails to match germline, which may point to a read error. This rearrangement joins TRBV7-2 to TRBJ2-5, with D perhaps TRBD2 (6 bases). Matching the DNA end better, TRBJ2-1 makes the J call doubtful. The CDR3 length is 15 residues. Germline CDR1 reads SGHTA; CDR2 reads FQGNSA. The chain's CDR3 is CASSLALVEYNEQFF. The CDR3 DNA is TGTGCCAGCAGCCTAGCGCTAGTCGAATACAATGAGCAGTTCTTC.

This clonotype was seen ten or more times. V is TRBV7-2 and J is TRBJ2-5; the D is unclear. Trimming pared 1 base from V and 2 bases from J, leaving 8 bases between. There are 14 residues in the CDR3. Germline CDR1 reads SGHTA; CDR2 reads FQGNSA. The CDR3 DNA is TGTGCCAGCAGCTTAGGGCCTGATCAAGAGACCCAGTACTTC. It encodes CASSLGPDQETQYF. Complete variable domain (other parts from reference TRBV7-2 and TRBJ2-5): GAGVSQSPSNKVTEKGKDVELRCDPISGHTALYWYRQSLGQGLEFLIYFQGNSAPDKSGLPSDRFSAERTGGSVSTLTIQRTQQEDSAVYLCASSLGPDQETQYFGPGTRLLVL.

This clonotype was observed at least ten times. The chain combines TRBV20-1 with TRBJ2-6; D ambiguous. The CDR3 has 14 residues. V dropped 3 bases and J dropped 0 bases, with 6 bases sitting between them. Germline assignment: CDR1 DFQATT and CDR2 SNEGSKA (reference sequence). The CDR3 here is CSARDNSGANVLTF. The CDR3 DNA sequence: TGCAGTGCTAGGGATAACTCTGGGGCCAACGTCCTGACTTTC.

This clonotype appeared a single time. The V and J genes are TRBV7-8 and TRBJ1-2, with TRBD1 as a possible D gene (5 bases). V was pared by 6 bases and J by 0 bases, with 20 bases between. Germline CDR1 is SGHVS and CDR2 is FQNEAQ. This CDR3 contains 17 residues. CDR3 sequence (DNA): TGTGCCAGCAGGAGTCCCGCCGGGACGGGGACTAACTATGGCTACACCTTC. Its protein is CASRSPAGTGTNYGYTF.

V is TRBV5-1 and J is TRBJ1-2; D is uncertain. Trimming left V 2 bases short and J 5 bases short, with 13 bases between. Germline values: CDR1 SGHRS, CDR2 YFSETQ. This CDR3 contains 14 residues. The CDR3 loop is CASSLSASSYGYTF. The CDR3 DNA follows: TGCGCCAGCAGCTTATCGGCATCGTCGTATGGCTACACCTTC.

V usage is TRBV7-2 and J usage is TRBJ2-6, with no clear D. V lost 8 bases, J lost 0 bases, and 11 bases lay in between. Germline-derived CDR1 and CDR2 are SGHTA and FQGNSA. The CDR3 runs to 15 residues. The CDR3 reads CASRYQRSGANVLTF. The CDR3 region has the DNA TGTGCCAGCCGCTATCAACGCTCTGGGGCCAACGTCCTGACTTTC.

The chain has TRBV28 and TRBJ2-5; 8 bases map to TRBD2. The closer fit of TRBJ2-1 to the DNA end suggests the J call may be wrong. This CDR3 spans 14 amino acids. Looked up from germline, CDR1 is MDHEN and CDR2 is SYDVKM. DNA for the CDR3: TGTGCCATCCTAAGCGGGAGCCCCACCAATGAGCAGTTCTTC. Residues: CAILSGSPTNEQFF.

This clonotype occurred a few times. The V and J genes are TRBV5-1 and TRBJ2-1, with D possibly being TRBD1 or TRBD2 (6 bases each). V shed 0 bases and J shed 9 bases, with 13 bases lying between them. Germline CDR1 is SGHRS and CDR2 is YFSETQ. CDR3 size: 14 residues. CDR3 DNA: TGCGCCAGCAGCTTGGACCCGGGGGCGGGTGAGCAGTTCTTC. Translation: CASSLDPGAGEQFF.

This sequence joins TRBV2 and TRBJ2-3; tentatively, D is TRBD1 or TRBD2 (6 bases each). This CDR3 spans 15 amino acids. V lost 4 bases and J lost 5, with 16 bases in between. From germline, CDR1 is SNHLY and CDR2 FYNNEI. The DNA for the CDR3 is TGTGCCAGCAGTGCCGACGGCGGGACACAAGATACGCAGTATTTT. This sequence encodes CASSADGGTQDTQYF.

The chain recombines TRBV4-1 with TRBJ2-5; 11 bases align to TRBD2. CDR3 length: 17 residues. Trimming cost V 2 bases and J 2 bases; bases outside gene matches: 7. The germline gives CDR1 MGHRA, CDR2 YSYEKL. Here the CDR3 reads CASSQPGTSGTQETQYF. CDR3 bases: TGCGCCAGCAGCCAACCCGGGACTAGCGGAACTCAAGAGACCCAGTACTTC.

The rearrangement uses TRBV7-2 and TRBJ2-3; 7 nucleotides line up with TRBD2. This CDR3 has 15 amino acids. With 3 bases clipped from V and 4 bases from J, the junction kept 7 bases outside the gene matches. Germline CDR1 reads SGHTA; CDR2 reads FQGNSA. CDR3: CTSSFKLASPDTQYF. The CDR3 bases are TGTACCAGCAGCTTCAAACTAGCGTCCCCAGATACGCAGTATTTT. The complete variable domain, with remaining parts taken from reference TRBV7-2 and TRBJ2-3, reads GAGVSQSPSNKVTEKGKDVELRCDPISGHTALYWYRQSLGQGLEFLIYFQGNSAPDKSGLPSDRFSAERTGGSVSTLTIQRTQQEDSAVYLCTSSFKLASPDTQYFGPGTRLTVL.

V usage is TRBV10-1 and J usage is TRBJ2-7; D is perhaps TRBD2 (6 bases). The CDR3 consists of 15 residues. Trimming cost V 5 bases and J 5 bases, with 19 bases left between them. Germline V gives CDR1 WNHNN, CDR2 SYGVQD (reference sequence). The CDR3 loop reads CASSRGAGSGNEQYF. The CDR3 nucleotides are TGCGCCAGCAGTCGGGGAGCGGGCTCCGGGAACGAGCAGTACTTC.

There are a few counts of this clonotype. J is TRBJ1-6 and V is TRBV28; a weak D match, TRBD1 (6 bases). V shed 5 bases and J shed 9 bases, with 14 bases lying between them. Looked up from germline, CDR1 is MDHEN and CDR2 is SYDVKM. The CDR3 loop spans 14 amino acids. The CDR3 region is CASSPRTARSPLHF. CDR3 in DNA: TGTGCCAGCAGTCCTCGGACAGCCCGTTCACCCCTCCACTTT.